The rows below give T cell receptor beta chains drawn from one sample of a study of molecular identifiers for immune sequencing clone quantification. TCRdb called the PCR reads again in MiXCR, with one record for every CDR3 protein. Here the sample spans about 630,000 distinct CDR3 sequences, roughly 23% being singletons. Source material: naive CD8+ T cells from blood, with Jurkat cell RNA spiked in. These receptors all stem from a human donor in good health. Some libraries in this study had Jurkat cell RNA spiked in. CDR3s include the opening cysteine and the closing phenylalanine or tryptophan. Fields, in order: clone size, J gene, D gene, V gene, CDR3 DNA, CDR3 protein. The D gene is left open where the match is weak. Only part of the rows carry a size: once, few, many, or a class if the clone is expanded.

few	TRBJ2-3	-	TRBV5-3	TGTGCCAGCAGCCCTGGCACCATCAACACAGATACGCAGTATTTT	CASSPGTINTDTQYF
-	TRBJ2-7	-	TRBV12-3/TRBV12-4	TGTGCCAGCACCGCCGGCCTTGGGCCCGGGGCCAACTACGAGCAGTACTTC	CASTAGLGPGANYEQYF
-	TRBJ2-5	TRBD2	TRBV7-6	TGTGCCAGCAGCCAGGTAGCGGGGGGGCAAGAGACCCAGTACTTC	CASSQVAGGQETQYF
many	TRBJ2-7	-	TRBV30	TGTGCCTGGAGTGGAGGGGCTGGCGAGCAGTACTTC	CAWSGGAGEQYF
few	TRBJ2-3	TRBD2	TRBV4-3	TGCGCCAGCAGCCAAGGCGGGGGGGTAGGCGGGGATACGCAGTATTTT	CASSQGGGVGGDTQYF
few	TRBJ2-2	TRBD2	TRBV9	TGTGCCAGCAGCGTGTTTGGGACTAGCGGGAAGAACACCGGGGAGCTGTTTTTT	CASSVFGTSGKNTGELFF
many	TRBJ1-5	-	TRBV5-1	TGCGCCAGCAGCCCTGGGGGTGGTCAGCCCCAGCATTTT	CASSPGGGQPQHF
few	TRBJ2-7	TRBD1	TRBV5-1	TGCGCCAGCAGCTACGGACAGGATATATCCTACGAGCAGTACTTC	CASSYGQDISYEQYF
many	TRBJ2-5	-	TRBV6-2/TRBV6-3	TGTGCCAGCAGTTATCGGGCTAGCGCCCAAGAGACCCAGTACTTC	CASSYRASAQETQYF
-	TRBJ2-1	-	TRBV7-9	TGTGCCAGCAGCGGAACGACAATGAGTCCCTACAATGAGCAGCTCTTC	CASSGTTMSPYNEQLF
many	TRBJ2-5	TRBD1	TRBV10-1	TGCGCCAGCAGTCCCCGGGGACAGGATAAGGAGACCCAGTACTTC	CASSPRGQDKETQYF
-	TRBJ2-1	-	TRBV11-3	TGTGCCAGCAGCTCGCCGGGAGTTCACAATGAGCAGTTCTTC	CASSSPGVHNEQFF
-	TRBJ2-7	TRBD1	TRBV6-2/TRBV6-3	TGTGCCAGCAGAGAACCTCAGGGGGCATTCTACGAGCAGTACTTC	CASREPQGAFYEQYF
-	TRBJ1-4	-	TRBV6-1	TGTGCCAGCAGTGATTTTACGATTGCAACTAATGAAAAACTGTTTTTT	CASSDFTIATNEKLFF
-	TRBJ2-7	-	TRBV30	TGTGCCTGGAGCCCCCTTGGTCGCGAGCAGTACTTC	CAWSPLGREQYF
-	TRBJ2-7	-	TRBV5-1	TGCGCCAGCAGCTCGGGGTTGGGGTCGAGCTCCTACGAGCAGTACTTC	CASSSGLGSSSYEQYF
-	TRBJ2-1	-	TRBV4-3	TGCGCCAGCAGCCAAGACAGGGCAGGGACCTACAATGAGCAGTTCTTC	CASSQDRAGTYNEQFF
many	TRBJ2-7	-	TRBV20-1	TGCAGTGCTCGAGACACGTCCTACGAGCAGTACTTC	CSARDTSYEQYF
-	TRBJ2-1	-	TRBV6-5	TGTGCCAGCAGTTACGTAGGGAGCGATGAGCAGTTCTTC	CASSYVGSDEQFF
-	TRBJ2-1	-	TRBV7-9	TGTGCCAGCAGCAAGCCCGACAGTACCTACAATGAGCAGTTCTTC	CASSKPDSTYNEQFF
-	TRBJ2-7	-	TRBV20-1	TGCAGTGCACTAAGCCGGGACGGTGCCTACGAGCAGTACTTC	CSALSRDGAYEQYF
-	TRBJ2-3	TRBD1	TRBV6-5	TGTGCCAGCAGACGACTGGGGACAGGACTCCTTGAGAGTGCACAAACAGATACGCAGTATTTT	CASRRLGTGLLESAQTDTQYF
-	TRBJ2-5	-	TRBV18	TGTGCCAGCTCATCCGAGAACACAGGGCTGGAGACCCAGTACTTC	CASSSENTGLETQYF
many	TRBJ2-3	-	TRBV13	TGTGCCAGCAGCTCGGACGGGGAATTGGGTACGCAGTATTTT	CASSSDGELGTQYF
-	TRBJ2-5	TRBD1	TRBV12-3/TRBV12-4	TGTGCCAGCAGTTCCTACAGGGGGCAAGAGACCCAGTACTTC	CASSSYRGQETQYF
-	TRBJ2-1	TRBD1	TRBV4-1	TGCGCCAGCAGCCCCGATCGGGAGACAGGGGTCGTAAACAATGAGCAGTTCTTC	CASSPDRETGVVNNEQFF
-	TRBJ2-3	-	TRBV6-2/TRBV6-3	TGTGCCAGCAGTCCTGAGGAGGTGTTAGACACAGATACGCAGTATTTT	CASSPEEVLDTDTQYF
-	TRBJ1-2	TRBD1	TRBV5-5	TGTGCCAGCAGCTCACAGGGGCTCTATGGCTACACCTTC	CASSSQGLYGYTF
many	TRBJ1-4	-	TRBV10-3	TGTGCCATCAGTGAGGGGCCCGGAGAAAAACTGTTTTTT	CAISEGPGEKLFF
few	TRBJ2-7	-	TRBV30	TGTGCCTACTCGACGGACTCGATTTACGAGCAGTACTTC	CAYSTDSIYEQYF
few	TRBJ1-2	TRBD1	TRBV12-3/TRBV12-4	TGTGCCAGTACCACAGGGGGCCCACCTATCTATGGCTACACCTTC	CASTTGGPPIYGYTF
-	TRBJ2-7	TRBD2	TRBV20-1	TGCAGTGCTAGAGACAAGCGGGGAGAGCAGTACTTC	CSARDKRGEQYF
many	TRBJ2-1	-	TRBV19	TGTGCCAGTACACTGGGGGGAACATACAATGAGCAGTTCTTC	CASTLGGTYNEQFF
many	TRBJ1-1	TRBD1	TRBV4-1	TGCGCCAGCAGCCAGACAGGGATGAACACTGAAGCTTTCTTT	CASSQTGMNTEAFF
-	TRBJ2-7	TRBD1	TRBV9	TGTGCCAGCAGCGGACAGACAGGGCAACCTACCTACGAGCAGTACTTC	CASSGQTGQPTYEQYF
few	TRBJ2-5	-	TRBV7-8	TGTGCCAGCAGCTTACTACAGGGAAGCGAAGAGACCCAGTACTTC	CASSLLQGSEETQYF
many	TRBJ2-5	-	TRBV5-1	TGCGCCAGCAGCTTGGAGTCGGCGGGGGCGTACCAAGAGACCCAGTACTTC	CASSLESAGAYQETQYF
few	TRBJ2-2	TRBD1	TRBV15	TGTGCCACCAGCACTTTGGACAGGGGTCCCGGGGAGCTGTTTTTT	CATSTLDRGPGELFF
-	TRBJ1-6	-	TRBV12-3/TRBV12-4	TGTGCCAGCACCCTCGGGGGAGGTTCACCCCTCCACTTT	CASTLGGGSPLHF
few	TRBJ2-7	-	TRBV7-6	TGTGCCAGCAGCCCCCACGGGGCGGAGGGCTACGAGCAGTACTTC	CASSPHGAEGYEQYF
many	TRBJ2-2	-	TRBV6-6	TGTGCCAGCAGTTTTTCCGCCGGGGAGCTGTTTTTT	CASSFSAGELFF
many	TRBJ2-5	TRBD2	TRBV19	TGTGCCACGACCTGGGGCCTAGCGGGGGAGCAGACCCAGTACTTC	CATTWGLAGEQTQYF
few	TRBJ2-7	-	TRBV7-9	TGTGCCAGCAGCTCCACCTTCGGACTTAGCTCCTACGAGCAGTACTTC	CASSSTFGLSSYEQYF
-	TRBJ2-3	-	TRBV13	TGTGCCAGCAGCTTAGCCGTACCCACTAGCACAGATACGCAGTATTTT	CASSLAVPTSTDTQYF
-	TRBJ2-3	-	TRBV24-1	TGTGCCACCAGTGACTCTCTTGCGGGAAACACAGATACGCAGTATTTT	CATSDSLAGNTDTQYF
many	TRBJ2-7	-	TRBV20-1	TGCAGTGCCGGAGGCCGGCAGGGGAGGTACGAGCAGTACTTC	CSAGGRQGRYEQYF
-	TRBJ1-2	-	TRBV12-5	TGTGCTAGTGGTTTGGGCGGGGAAGTAGTCCGTGGCTACACCTTC	CASGLGGEVVRGYTF
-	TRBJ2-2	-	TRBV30	TGTGCCTGTAATAGAGCTGTGAACACCGGGGAGCTGTTTTTT	CACNRAVNTGELFF
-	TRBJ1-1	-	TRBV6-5	TGTGCCAGCAGTTATGGGACGCCAGCTTCTGAAGCTTTCTTT	CASSYGTPASEAFF
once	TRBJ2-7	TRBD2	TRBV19	TGTGCCAGTAGTATTGACGGGGCTAGCGGAGGCTCCTACGAGCAGTACTTC	CASSIDGASGGSYEQYF
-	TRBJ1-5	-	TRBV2	TGTGCCAGCAGTGACGCATGGGGACAGCCCCAGCATTTT	CASSDAWGQPQHF
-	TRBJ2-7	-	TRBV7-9	TGTGCCAGCAGCTTTATAGTTTACGAGCAGTACTTC	CASSFIVYEQYF
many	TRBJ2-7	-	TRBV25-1	TGTGCCAGCAGTAGGGACAACTCCTACGAGCAGTACTTC	CASSRDNSYEQYF
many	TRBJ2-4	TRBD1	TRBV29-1	TGCAGCGTTGTCGGGACAGAAAACATTCAGTACTTC	CSVVGTENIQYF